The TCR beta chain under discussion was sequenced for a study of cytomegalovirus exposure and HLA in healthy donors. The table came from immunoSEQ multiplex PCR; TCRdb's copy has only in-frame clones and leaves some out. The sample has some 150,000 clones; about 89% are singletons. This CDR3 contains 13 residues. With V trimmed by 5 bases and J by 8 bases, 10 bases remained unmatched. The germline gives CDR1 GTSNPN, CDR2 SVGIG (reference sequence). What was sequenced was PBMCs. The chain combines TRBV30 with TRBJ1-2, with 8 bases aligning to TRBD1. The receptor was derived from a young woman in good health and CMV-seropositive. The CDR3 here is CAWEGTGGGGYTF. Here the CDR3 DNA reads TGTGCCTGGGAGGGGACAGGAGGTGGAGGCTACACCTTC. Supplemented by reference TRBV30 and TRBJ1-2, the full variable domain reads SQTIHQWPATLVQPVGSPLSLECTVEGTSNPNLYWYRQAAGRGLQLLFYSVGIGQISSEVPQNLSASRPQDRQFILSSKKLLLSDSGFYLCAWEGTGGGGYTFGSGTRLTVV.